These 4 T cell receptor beta chains were sequenced from one sample in a study of siplizumab effects on memory and regulatory T cells. TCRdb's copy holds only in-frame clones and misses some; the assay was immunoSEQ multiplex PCR. The sample lists about 55,000 clones, less than 98% occurring once. The sample consisted of naive CD4+ T cells sorted from blood. The receptors come from a human donor in good health.

The genes are TRBV5-1 and TRBJ1-6; D call uncertain. Trimming took off 1 base at V and 8 bases at J, with 10 bases between the two ends. Germline lookup yields CDR1 SGHRS and CDR2 YFSETQ. The CDR3 runs 14 residues. In DNA, the CDR3 is TGCGCCAGCAGCTTGTTGGGAGGCGATTCACCCCTCCACTTT. Its translation: CASSLLGGDSPLHF.

The chain has TRBV27 and TRBJ2-1; the D gene is possibly TRBD1 (5 bases). The CDR3 consists of 17 residues. The germline V gene encodes CDR1 MNHEY and CDR2 SMNVEV (reference sequence). V lost 5 bases to trimming and J lost 4 bases, with 21 bases between them. The DNA for the CDR3 is TGTGCCAGCAGTACCAAGGAACAGGTGGGCACTTACAATGAGCAGTTCTTC. Its translation: CASSTKEQVGTYNEQFF.

The chain is built from TRBV5-1 and TRBJ2-7, with 7 bases fitting TRBD1. V was clipped by 4 bases and J by 6 bases; unmatched bases: 13. Per germline, CDR1 SGHRS and CDR2 YFSETQ. The CDR3 has 15 residues. DNA for the CDR3: TGCGCCAGCAGCCCGCGGACAGGAACCGTGAGCGAGCAGTACTTC. Translation gives CASSPRTGTVSEQYF.

This clone showed up just once. One junction end disagrees with the germline gene, perhaps due to a read error. CDR3 DNA: TGTGCCAGCTCCTGGGGACAGGGGCACACAGGGGAGCTGTTTTTT. Its translation: CASSWGQGHTGELFF. The gene calls are TRBV7-2 and TRBJ2-2; 10 bases map to TRBD1. This CDR3 comprises 15 residues. The V gene's germline CDR1 is SGHTA and CDR2 FQGNSA. Full variable domain (missing parts from reference TRBV7-2 and TRBJ2-2): GAGVSQSPSNKVTEKGKDVELRCDPISGHTALYWYRQSLGQGLEFLIYFQGNSAPDKSGLPSDRFSAERTGGSVSTLTIQRTQQEDSAVYLCASSWGQGHTGELFFGEGSRLTVL.